The text below deals with one TCR beta chain. This specimen belongs to a study of T cells in Graves' hyperthyroidism and ophthalmopathy. The CDR3 totals 14 residues. Germline loops: CDR1 SEHNR, CDR2 FQNEAQ (reference sequence). V lost 8 bases, J lost 7 bases, and 4 bases stayed unmatched. Graves' hyperthyroidism is called stable when ophthalmopathy does not progress within 18 months. TCR beta CDR3 sequences were amplified from RNA transcripts. RT-PCR in the first round (using the HTBI primer set) targeted the TCR CDR3. Each CDR3 protein is one row after TCRdb ran MiXCR on the multiplex PCR reads. The table has about 740,000 distinct CDR3 sequences, around 15% seen once.

This clonotype originated in a woman aged 18-35 years with Graves' hyperthyroidism. Sequencing was done on a sample of blood. The chain uses TRBV7-9 and TRBJ2-1; the match to TRBD2 covers 14 bases. Written as DNA, the CDR3 is TGTGCCAGCGGCGGGACTAGCGGGAGTAATGAGCAGTTCTTC. It yields the protein CASGGTSGSNEQFF.